A selection of T cell receptor beta chains follows, all from one sample in a study of cytomegalovirus exposure and HLA in healthy donors. Some clones are missing from TCRdb's copy, which holds only in-frame ones; the method was immunoSEQ multiplex PCR. This sample has some 160,000 clones; approximately 90% occur once, and the top ten carry approximately 3%. Material: PBMCs. These receptors all stem from a man aged 18 to 29 in good health and CMV-seronegative. CDR3s include the opening cysteine and the closing phenylalanine or tryptophan. Fields, in order: clone size, V gene, D gene, J gene, CDR3 protein, CDR3 DNA. A D gene is named only where the DNA matches it firmly. Clone size is not always given. Where it is, it says once, few, many or a class for expanded clones.

>-|TRBV6-1|-|TRBJ2-1
CASSEASGANEQFF
TGTGCCAGCAGTGAAGCTTCAGGGGCTAATGAGCAGTTCTTC
>few|TRBV19|TRBD1|TRBJ1-5
CASGEQGTVQPQHF
TGTGCCAGTGGCGAACAGGGGACGGTCCAGCCCCAGCATTTT
>-|TRBV5-6|-|TRBJ1-2
CASSLSQASGYTF
TGTGCCAGCAGCTTGTCGCAGGCGAGCGGCTACACCTTC
>-|TRBV19|-|TRBJ1-2
CASSIAWSYTGYYGYTF
TGTGCCAGTAGTATAGCCTGGTCTTACACAGGGTACTATGGCTACACCTTC
>-|TRBV19|TRBD1|TRBJ1-5
CASGGQGGNQPQHF
TGTGCCAGTGGCGGGCAGGGGGGCAATCAGCCCCAGCATTTT
>-|TRBV29-1|-|TRBJ1-2
CSVRDTPGGYTF
TGCAGCGTTAGGGACACCCCGGGCGGCTACACCTTC
>-|TRBV4-3|TRBD1|TRBJ2-3
CASSQAIPGTGGDTQYF
TGCGCCAGCAGCCAAGCGATTCCCGGGACAGGGGGAGATACGCAGTATTTT
>-|TRBV6-5|-|TRBJ1-1
CASSPEFGLTEAFF
TGTGCCAGCAGTCCCGAGTTTGGGCTCACTGAAGCTTTCTTT
>-|TRBV29-1|TRBD1|TRBJ1-2
CSVVDGDRDYGYTF
TGCAGCGTTGTCGATGGGGACAGGGACTATGGCTACACCTTC
>-|TRBV5-1|TRBD1|TRBJ2-1
CASIPTGGYNEQFF
TGCGCCAGCATCCCGACAGGGGGCTACAATGAGCAGTTCTTC
>once|TRBV19|TRBD1|TRBJ2-5
CASSGGQGGQETQYF
TGTGCCAGTAGTGGGGGACAGGGAGGCCAAGAGACCCAGTACTTC
>few|TRBV10-1|-|TRBJ1-2
CASSEAVNYGYTF
TGCGCCAGCAGTGAGGCGGTAAACTATGGCTACACCTTC
>-|TRBV18|TRBD1|TRBJ1-1
CASSPIGTDRTEAFF
TGTGCCAGCTCACCTATCGGGACAGACCGGACTGAAGCTTTCTTT
>-|TRBV27|-|TRBJ1-2
CASSSGNGYTF
TGTGCCAGCAGTTCGGGAAATGGCTACACCTTC
>-|TRBV2|-|TRBJ2-2
CASRRLVGTGELFF
TGTGCCAGCAGGCGACTAGTCGGCACCGGGGAGCTGTTTTTT
>-|TRBV6-1|-|TRBJ1-1
CASSESPLNTEAFF
TGTGCCAGCAGTGAAAGCCCCTTGAACACTGAAGCTTTCTTT
>-|TRBV19|-|TRBJ1-2
CASSLIGVNYGYTF
TGTGCCAGTAGTCTAATCGGGGTTAACTATGGCTACACCTTC
>-|TRBV28|TRBD1|TRBJ1-2
CASSPGTGGRYGYTF
TGTGCCAGCAGCCCAGGGACAGGGGGCCGCTATGGCTACACCTTC
>-|TRBV27|-|TRBJ2-3
CASRSGAITDTQYF
TGTGCCAGCAGATCAGGGGCCATCACAGATACGCAGTATTTT
>-|TRBV7-2|-|TRBJ2-3
CASSLYIITDTQYF
TGTGCCAGCAGCTTATACATTATCACAGATACGCAGTATTTT
>-|TRBV9|-|TRBJ1-1
CASSVEHHHTEAFF
TGTGCCAGCAGCGTAGAACACCATCACACTGAAGCTTTCTTT
>-|TRBV5-4|TRBD2|TRBJ2-3
CASSLYSGGYTDTQYF
TGTGCCAGCAGCTTATATAGCGGGGGGTACACAGATACGCAGTATTTT
>-|TRBV7-8|TRBD2|TRBJ2-7
CASRLAAGGSGEQYF
TGTGCCAGCCGCTTGGCAGCGGGAGGCTCAGGAGAGCAGTACTTC
>-|TRBV10-3|TRBD1|TRBJ2-2
CAIDRAGDGELFF
TGTGCCATTGACAGGGCTGGTGACGGGGAGCTGTTTTTT
>-|TRBV6-5|-|TRBJ1-1
CASRPTAGMNTEAFF
TGTGCCAGCAGACCAACCGCAGGCATGAACACTGAAGCTTTCTTT
>-|TRBV20-1|-|TRBJ2-1
CSAPNFNEQFF
TGCAGTGCTCCTAACTTCAATGAGCAGTTCTTC
>-|TRBV4-3|TRBD2|TRBJ2-4
CASSQDLAGVAKNIQYF
TGCGCCAGCAGCCAAGACCTAGCGGGCGTAGCCAAAAACATTCAGTACTTC
>once|TRBV25-1|TRBD2|TRBJ2-1
CASSMGLAMNEQFF
TGTGCCAGCAGTATGGGACTAGCGATGAATGAGCAGTTCTTC
>few|TRBV6-1|TRBD2|TRBJ2-7
CASTGGLANNEQYF
TGTGCCAGCACCGGGGGACTAGCGAACAACGAGCAGTACTTC
>-|TRBV27|TRBD2|TRBJ2-7
CASSALAGAYEQYF
TGTGCCAGCAGCGCACTAGCGGGAGCTTACGAGCAGTACTTC
>-|TRBV9|-|TRBJ2-3
CASSVEGGQGTDTQYF
TGTGCCAGCAGCGTAGAAGGAGGGCAGGGCACAGATACGCAGTATTTT
>-|TRBV7-2|TRBD2|TRBJ2-1
CASSFETSGRASYNEQFF
TGTGCCAGCAGCTTCGAGACTAGCGGGAGGGCCTCCTACAATGAGCAGTTCTTC
>-|TRBV7-9|-|TRBJ1-2
CASSLDINYGYTF
TGTGCCAGCAGCCTCGACATAAACTATGGCTACACCTTC
>-|TRBV6-6|-|TRBJ2-7
CATNPREGATYEQYF
TGTGCCACCAACCCCCGGGAGGGGGCGACCTACGAGCAGTACTTC
>-|TRBV28|TRBD1|TRBJ1-2
CASSPGQGIYGYTF
TGTGCCAGCAGCCCGGGACAGGGGATCTATGGCTACACCTTC
>few|TRBV7-9|-|TRBJ2-7
CASSLEGGDTPF
TGTGCCAGCAGCTTAGAGGGGGGGGACACGCCATTC